The present T cell receptor beta chain was sequenced within a study of blood T cell repertoires in COVID-19. With 4 bases clipped from V and 4 bases from J, the junction kept 6 bases outside the gene matches. The CDR3 consists of 13 residues. From germline, CDR1 is SQVTM and CDR2 ANQGSEA. Generated by immunoSEQ multiplex PCR, the TCRdb table keeps only in-frame clones and is missing some. The table lists under 300,000 clones, about nine tenths of them singletons, with more than 6% in the top ten. Sequenced sample: peripheral blood. V gene TRBV29-1 combines with J gene TRBJ1-2; 7 bases fit TRBD1. This clonotype was obtained from a man aged 55 to 70 who had recovered from COVID-19. CDR3 sequence reads: CSVALAGGYGYTF. The CDR3 DNA reads as TGCAGCGTTGCTTTGGCAGGGGGCTATGGCTACACCTTC.